Presented here are 23 T cell receptor beta chains from one specimen sequenced in a study of cytomegalovirus exposure and HLA in healthy donors. PCR was performed using 60 Vbeta and 13 Jbeta primers. Here immunoSEQ multiplex PCR was the method, and the copy in TCRdb shows in-frame clones only, minus some. The table shows around 130,000 clones, with approximately 80% occurring only once. The sequencing sample was made of PBMCs. The receptors were sampled from a woman aged 40-49 years in good health and CMV-seropositive.

The chain employs TRBV2 and TRBJ2-3; possible D gene TRBD2, 7 bases. Germline loops: CDR1 SNHLY, CDR2 FYNNEI. The V end was cut by 8 bases, the J end by 5 bases, with 23 bases between. The CDR3 totals 16 residues. CDR3 sequence: CASFPKGGGAVDTQYF. Written as DNA, the CDR3 is TGTGCCAGCTTCCCCAAGGGTGGGGGGGCCGTAGATACGCAGTATTTT.

The CDR3 spells CASSLRAGVSYNEQFF. The CDR3 region has the DNA TGTGCCAGCAGTTTGAGGGCGGGAGTCTCCTACAATGAGCAGTTCTTC. The gene calls are TRBV28 and TRBJ2-1; TRBD2 matches 7 bases. V lost 3 bases to trimming and J lost 0 bases; unmatched junction nucleotides: 5. This CDR3 is built from 16 residues. Germline-derived CDR1 and CDR2 are MDHEN and SYDVKM.

The V and J genes are TRBV7-9 and TRBJ2-1, with TRBD2 matching 12 bases. This CDR3 contains 18 residues. Germline-derived CDR1 and CDR2 are SEHNR and FQNEAQ (reference sequence). Losses at the gene ends were 5 bases for V and 5 bases for J; bases not matched to a gene: 13. CDR3 DNA sequence: TGTGCCAGCAGCCCCCCCGGACTAGCGGGACCGCGAGACAATGAGCAGTTCTTC. Translating gives CASSPPGLAGPRDNEQFF.

The rearrangement joins TRBV6-1 to TRBJ2-7; unclear D gene. Germline-derived CDR1 and CDR2 are MNHNS and SASEGT. The CDR3 is 13 residues long. Trimming removed 7 bases at V and 2 bases at J, with 12 bases between. The CDR3 reads CASTAPGTYEQYF. Here the CDR3 DNA reads TGTGCCAGCACCGCCCCGGGTACCTACGAGCAGTACTTC.

Comment on this clone: The same CDR3 also results from other DNA sequences found in this sample. The chain is built from TRBV25-1 and TRBJ2-5; D unresolved. Germline lookup yields CDR1 MGHDK and CDR2 SYGVNS. The CDR3 is 13 residues long. Trimming removed 3 bases at V and 5 bases at J, with 10 bases between. This CDR3 is CASSDTPVETQYF. DNA for the CDR3: TGTGCCAGCAGTGACACGCCGGTCGAGACCCAGTACTTC.

The V and J genes are TRBV19 and TRBJ1-1; TRBD1 agrees at 9 bases. The length of the CDR3 is 16 residues. The germline gives CDR1 LNHDA, CDR2 SQIVND (reference sequence). The V segment lost 5 bases and the J segment 4 bases; nucleotides outside the gene matches: 11. The CDR3, as DNA: TGTGCCAGTAGTGTCCTCCGAGGACAGGGGTCCACTGAAGCTTTCTTT. Translation gives CASSVLRGQGSTEAFF.

This clone showed up just once. V gene TRBV9 combines with J gene TRBJ1-6; D possibly corresponds to TRBD1 (5 bases). Germline-derived CDR1 and CDR2 are SGDLS and YYNGEE. This CDR3 spans 15 amino acids. V shed 3 bases and J shed 9 bases, with 16 bases lying between them. CDR3 in amino acids: CASSGSQGRASPLHF. CDR3 in DNA: TGTGCCAGCAGCGGCAGCCAGGGCAGGGCTTCACCCCTCCACTTT. Variable domain in full (rest from reference TRBV9 and TRBJ1-6): DSGVTQTPKHLITATGQRVTLRCSPRSGDLSVYWYQQSLDQGLQFLIQYYNGEERAKGNILERFSAQQFPDLHSELNLSSLELGDSALYFCASSGSQGRASPLHFGNGTRLTVT.

The chain links TRBV4-3 to TRBJ2-3, with 11 bases lining up with TRBD2. V was pared by 3 bases and J by 3 bases, with 5 bases of the junction left unmatched. Per the germline V gene, CDR1 is LGHNA and CDR2 is YSLEER. CDR3 size: 16 residues. The CDR3 region has the DNA TGCGCCAGCAGCCATGAAGGGACTAGCGGAACAGATACGCAGTATTTT. Its protein product is CASSHEGTSGTDTQYF.

The chain carries TRBV19 and TRBJ1-4; 9 positions match TRBD1. Germline V gene data show CDR1 as LNHDA and CDR2 as SQIVND (reference sequence). With 4 bases clipped from V and 8 bases from J, the junction kept 8 bases outside the gene matches. This CDR3 is built from 15 residues. CDR3 protein: CASSKQQGAKEKLFF. CDR3 nucleotide sequence: TGTGCCAGTAGTAAACAACAGGGGGCGAAAGAAAAACTGTTTTTT.

In DNA form, the CDR3 reads TGTGCCAGCAGTGACATCTCTGGGGCCAACGTCCTGACTTTC. Residues: CASSDISGANVLTF. The rearrangement joins TRBV2 to TRBJ2-6; D ambiguous. The CDR3 length is 14 residues. The germline CDR1 and CDR2 sequences are SNHLY and FYNNEI. V lost 3 bases, J lost 0 bases, and 3 bases lay in between.

The chain recombines TRBV15 with TRBJ2-3; 11 positions match TRBD1. With 1 base clipped from V and 0 bases from J, the junction kept 6 bases outside the gene matches. Germline assignment: CDR1 LNHNV and CDR2 YYDKDF (reference sequence). CDR3 size: 18 residues. For the CDR3, the DNA is TGTGCCACCAGCAGAGGGGACAGGGGGGACTATAGCACAGATACGCAGTATTTT. This encodes CATSRGDRGDYSTDTQYF.

V and J are TRBV7-3 and TRBJ2-1; 9 bases line up with TRBD2. CDR1 SGHTA and CDR2 FQGTGA come from the germline V gene. The J segment lost 4 bases and the V segment lost 2 bases, leaving 3 bases of the junction unmatched. CDR3 length equals 15 residues. CDR3 DNA: TGTGCCAGCAGCTTAGCTAGCGGGGATTACAATGAGCAGTTCTTC. Translating gives CASSLASGDYNEQFF.

J is TRBJ2-2 and V is TRBV2; a possible D gene is TRBD1 (6 bases). Germline loops: CDR1 SNHLY, CDR2 FYNNEI. The CDR3 totals 13 residues. Trimming shortened V by 3 bases and J by 6 bases, and 8 bases separated the two germline ends. As DNA, the CDR3 is TGTGCCAGCAGTGACACAGGGCCCGGGGAGCTGTTTTTT. Its translation is CASSDTGPGELFF.

This clone was seen more than once but under ten times. This chain connects TRBV6-5 to TRBJ2-2, with 8 positions matching TRBD1. Germline trimming cut 8 bases from V and 5 bases from J; bases unmatched to any gene: 1. Germline V gene lookup returns CDR1 MNHEY and CDR2 SVGAGI. The CDR3 runs to 12 residues. The CDR3 here is CASYRGTGELFF. The CDR3 DNA follows: TGTGCCAGCTACAGGGGGACCGGGGAGCTGTTTTTT.

The rearrangement joins TRBV19 to TRBJ2-7; D might be TRBD2 (6 bases). This CDR3 has 13 residues. Germline lookup yields CDR1 LNHDA and CDR2 SQIVND (reference sequence). Trimming removed 5 bases from V and 2 bases from J, with 10 bases in between. This chain's CDR3 is CASSYGRTYEQYF. The CDR3, as DNA: TGTGCCAGTAGTTACGGGAGAACCTACGAGCAGTACTTC.

For this clone: Other DNA sequences in this specimen translate into the identical CDR3. This chain links TRBV7-3 with TRBJ2-5; 11 nucleotides align to TRBD1. This CDR3 is 15 amino acids long. Germline loops: CDR1 SGHTA, CDR2 FQGTGA. Trimming removed 2 bases from V and 5 bases from J; junction bases left unmatched: 4. The CDR3: CASSLGTGGRETQYF. The CDR3 bases are TGTGCCAGCAGCTTAGGGACAGGGGGTCGGGAGACCCAGTACTTC.

This clone was counted between two and nine times. This rearrangement joins TRBV7-9 to TRBJ2-1; TRBD2 might be the D (6 bases). Trimming took off 0 bases at V and 8 bases at J, with 8 bases between the two ends. Germline V gives CDR1 SEHNR, CDR2 FQNEAQ (reference sequence). The CDR3 covers 13 residues. CDR3 nucleotides: TGTGCCAGCAGCTTAGCGGGACTGGATGAGCAGTTCTTC. This gives the protein CASSLAGLDEQFF.

In this sample, this clone turned up a few times. For the CDR3, the DNA is TGCGCCAGCAGCCAAGAAGTAAGACAGTTTACCGGGGAGCTGTTTTTT. This gives the protein CASSQEVRQFTGELFF. This chain connects TRBV4-3 to TRBJ2-2; D may be TRBD1 (5 bases). The V gene lost 0 bases and the J gene lost 5 bases, with 13 bases spanning the gap. The V gene's germline CDR1 is LGHNA and CDR2 YSLEER. This CDR3 region has 16 residues.

This chain links TRBV19 with TRBJ1-4, with 7 nucleotides matching TRBD1. This CDR3 has 16 residues. Germline assignment: CDR1 LNHDA and CDR2 SQIVND (reference sequence). The J segment lost 8 bases and the V segment lost 7 bases, leaving 16 bases of the junction unmatched. The CDR3 spells CASTRSTGQGVEKLFF. CDR3 nucleotides: TGTGCCAGTACCCGATCCACAGGCCAGGGGGTGGAAAAACTGTTTTTT.

The rearrangement uses TRBV6-5 and TRBJ1-1, with D possibly being TRBD1 (6 bases). CDR1 and CDR2 (germline): MNHEY, SVGAGI. This CDR3 has 13 residues. Trimming cost V 7 bases and J 1 base, with 10 bases left between them. The CDR3 reads CASTEQGNTEAFF. In DNA, the CDR3 is TGTGCCAGCACGGAACAGGGGAACACTGAAGCTTTCTTT.

This CDR3 reads CASSVAVASGETQYF. The CDR3 coding sequence is TGTGCCAGCAGCGTAGCTGTGGCTAGCGGGGAGACCCAGTACTTC. This chain joins TRBV9 and TRBJ2-5; the match to TRBD2 covers 8 bases. V shed 0 bases, J shed 5 bases, and the junction held 6 bases outside the gene matches. From germline, CDR1 is SGDLS and CDR2 YYNGEE. The CDR3 covers 15 residues.

Written as DNA, the CDR3 is TGCGCCAGCAGCTTGGGCAGGCTAATGAACACTGAAGCTTTCTTT. The encoded protein is CASSLGRLMNTEAFF. V is TRBV5-1 and J is TRBJ1-1; D ambiguous. Germline CDR1 is SGHRS and CDR2 is YFSETQ. V lost 0 bases and J lost 0, with 9 bases in between. The CDR3 extends over 15 amino acids. Full variable domain (missing parts from reference TRBV5-1 and TRBJ1-1): KAGVTQTPRYLIKTRGQQVTLSCSPISGHRSVSWYQQTPGQGLQFLFEYFSETQRNKGNFPGRFSGRQFSNSRSEMNVSTLELGDSALYLCASSLGRLMNTEAFFGQGTRLTVV.

This rearrangement joins TRBV7-3 to TRBJ2-2; D may be TRBD2 (5 bases). The CDR3 consists of 15 residues. Germline V lookup: CDR1 SGHTA, CDR2 FQGTGA. The V end lost 5 bases, the J end lost 7 bases, and 17 bases lay between the germline ends. The CDR3 region is CASSPKPGGFGELFF. The CDR3 coding sequence is TGTGCCAGCAGCCCCAAACCAGGCGGGTTCGGGGAGCTGTTTTTT. Variable domain in full (rest from reference TRBV7-3 and TRBJ2-2): GAGVSQTPSNKVTEKGKYVELRCDPISGHTALYWYRQSLGQGPEFLIYFQGTGAADDSGLPNDRFFAVRPEGSVSTLKIQRTERGDSAVYLCASSPKPGGFGELFFGEGSRLTVL.